The 19 T cell receptor beta chains below were found in one sample sequenced in a study of shared clonotypes between healthy human individuals. Clones were read by immunoSEQ multiplex PCR, and TCRdb kept only the in-frame ones, dropping some. The sample shows about 480,000 clones, 79% of them seen only once. Sequencing was done on a sample of PBMCs. These receptors originate from a woman in her forties in good health. Some clones in this sample may be carry-over from other donors' samples.

V usage is TRBV5-3 and J usage is TRBJ2-3, with TRBD2 identical over 8 bases. TRBV5-3 is annotated as an ORF whose role is uncertain. The CDR3 sequence is 14 residues long. V lost 2 bases to trimming and J lost 3 bases; unmatched junction nucleotides: 2. CDR3 protein: CARSFGRGTDTQYF. CDR3 in DNA: TGTGCCAGAAGCTTCGGGAGGGGGACAGATACGCAGTATTTT.

The genes are TRBV7-9 and TRBJ1-6; D is undetermined. Germline V gives CDR1 SEHNR, CDR2 FQNEAQ (reference sequence). There are 15 residues in the CDR3. V gave up 6 bases and J gave up 10 bases, with 19 bases separating them. CDR3: CASRPGGSVGSPLHF. In DNA, the CDR3 is TGTGCCAGCAGGCCGGGAGGATCGGTCGGGTCACCCCTCCACTTT.

This chain connects TRBV30 to TRBJ2-5; D gene ambiguous. Judging by the DNA end, TRBJ2-7 fits better; the J call may be wrong. The CDR3 runs 14 residues. CDR1 is GTSNPN, CDR2 SVGIG, per germline (reference sequence). This CDR3 reads CAWSRSPSLYEQYF. CDR3 nucleotides: TGTGCCTGGAGTAGAAGCCCCTCGCTTTACGAGCAGTACTTC.

Only one count was recorded for this clone. The chain links TRBV28 to TRBJ2-6; 9 bases agree with TRBD1. The V segment lost 8 bases and the J segment 4 bases; nucleotides outside the gene matches: 6. CDR1 and CDR2 (germline): MDHEN, SYDVKM. The CDR3 totals 15 residues. The CDR3 here is CASFTGGGGANVLTF. The DNA for the CDR3 is TGTGCCAGCTTTACAGGGGGCGGCGGGGCCAACGTCCTGACTTTC.

V usage is TRBV6-1 and J usage is TRBJ1-3; 7 nucleotides line up with TRBD1. The CDR3 contains 15 residues. Trimming took 5 bases from V and 4 from J; bases not matched to a gene: 8. Germline values: CDR1 MNHNS, CDR2 SASEGT. The chain's CDR3 is CASSSATGVGNTIYF. Written as DNA, the CDR3 is TGTGCCAGCAGTTCGGCCACAGGGGTAGGAAACACCATATATTTT.

This clone was observed many times. This specimen includes other DNA sequences encoding the same CDR3. V and J are TRBV6-5 and TRBJ2-7; TRBD1 aligns across 8 bases. The CDR3 runs 15 residues. Germline V gives CDR1 MNHEY, CDR2 SVGAGI. V lost 0 bases and J lost 1; bases outside the gene matches: 2. CDR3 region: CASSYSGQGSYEQYF. CDR3 bases: TGTGCCAGCAGTTACTCCGGACAGGGTTCCTACGAGCAGTACTTC.

V usage is TRBV4-2 and J usage is TRBJ2-7, with TRBD2 matching over 10 bases. The germline V gene encodes CDR1 LGHNA and CDR2 YNFKEQ. The V gene end was trimmed by 4 bases and the J gene end by 5 bases; junction bases not matched to a gene: 5. The CDR3 runs 14 residues. CDR3 protein: CASSPSGSLNEQYF. In DNA form, the CDR3 reads TGTGCCAGCAGCCCTAGCGGGAGTCTCAACGAGCAGTACTTC.

This clone was picked up many times. Other DNA sequences in this sample translate to the same CDR3. The J gene is TRBJ2-1, the V gene TRBV14, with D perhaps TRBD1 (5 bases). The CDR3 length is 17 residues. The germline CDR1 and CDR2 sequences are SGHDN and FVKESK. V was trimmed by 4 bases and J by 6 bases, leaving 22 bases between them. This chain's CDR3 is CASSPSRWGTRANEQFF. CDR3 DNA sequence: TGTGCCAGCAGCCCATCCCGGTGGGGCACTCGAGCCAATGAGCAGTTCTTC.

J is TRBJ2-1 and V is TRBV7-3; 9 nucleotides line up with TRBD2. The CDR3 is made up of 21 amino acids. Per the germline V gene, CDR1 is SGHTA and CDR2 is FQGTGA. V lost 1 base to trimming and J lost 0 bases; unmatched junction nucleotides: 16. The CDR3 is CASSLKPLAGLIPSSYNEQFF. In DNA, the CDR3 is TGTGCCAGCAGCTTAAAACCGCTAGCGGGATTGATCCCGAGCTCCTACAATGAGCAGTTCTTC.

The rearrangement links TRBV28 to TRBJ2-2; D perhaps matches TRBD2 (7 bases). Trimming took off 2 bases at V and 6 bases at J, with 22 bases between the two ends. The CDR3 loop spans 18 amino acids. CDR1 is MDHEN, CDR2 SYDVKM, per germline. The CDR3 nucleotides are TGTGCCAGCAGTTTAAGGGGGGGAGATGGTGGGGTCGCCGGGGAGCTGTTTTTT. Protein sequence: CASSLRGGDGGVAGELFF.

This rearrangement joins TRBV30 to TRBJ2-5; the D gene could be TRBD1 or TRBD2 (5 bases each). The CDR3 extends over 11 amino acids. With 3 bases removed from V and 4 bases from J, the gap between germline ends came to 6 bases. CDR1 is GTSNPN and CDR2 is SVGIG in the germline V gene (reference sequence). The CDR3 region has the DNA TGTGCCTGGAGGGGGGTAGAGACCCAGTACTTC. Translating gives CAWRGVETQYF.

V is TRBV19 and J is TRBJ2-5, with a tentative D call TRBD1 (5 bases). Trimming took 3 bases from V and 0 from J, leaving 14 bases between them. This CDR3 region has 16 residues. CDR1 LNHDA and CDR2 SQIVND come from the germline V gene (reference sequence). CDR3 nucleotide sequence: TGTGCCAGTAGTATTCCCCAGGGCCCCAACCAAGAGACCCAGTACTTC. This sequence encodes CASSIPQGPNQETQYF.

The V gene is TRBV28, the J gene TRBJ2-7; 12 nucleotides match TRBD2. V dropped 9 bases and J dropped 4; count of bases not matched to a gene: 4. CDR3 size: 13 residues. Germline CDR1 reads MDHEN; CDR2 reads SYDVKM. The CDR3 spells CARRLAGVYEQYF. The CDR3 DNA reads as TGTGCCAGAAGACTAGCGGGAGTTTACGAGCAGTACTTC.

The chain is built from TRBV28 and TRBJ2-7; tentative D call: TRBD1 (5 bases). The CDR3 loop spans 13 amino acids. Germline assignment: CDR1 MDHEN and CDR2 SYDVKM. The CDR3: CTTKGSAVGEQYF. CDR3 coding DNA: TGTACCACGAAGGGGTCGGCGGTGGGCGAGCAGTACTTC. The variable domain in full, with the rest retrieved from reference TRBV28 and TRBJ2-7, is DVKVTQSSRYLVKRTGEKVFLECVQDMDHENMFWYRQDPGLGLRLIYFSYDVKMKEKGDIPEGYSVSREKKERFSLILESASTNQTSMYLCTTKGSAVGEQYFGPGTRLTVT.

This chain uses TRBV18 with TRBJ2-4; the D call may be TRBD1 or TRBD2 (5 bases each). Deletions cut 5 bases from V and 8 bases from J, with 25 bases between. CDR1 and CDR2 (germline): KGHSH, LQKENI. The CDR3 has 17 residues. CDR3 sequence reads: CASSKPGDPGSNDIQYF. The CDR3 bases are TGTGCCAGCTCAAAGCCTGGGGACCCTGGGTCCAATGACATTCAGTACTTC.

The rearrangement uses TRBV4-2 and TRBJ2-1; TRBD2 agrees at 8 bases. The CDR3 runs to 14 residues. J was trimmed by 2 bases and V by 11 bases; bases with no gene match: 8. Germline loops: CDR1 LGHNA, CDR2 YNFKEQ. CDR3 loop: CACGGLEAYNEQFF. The CDR3, as DNA: TGTGCCTGCGGGGGGCTAGAGGCCTACAATGAGCAGTTCTTC.

The chain links TRBV7-2 to TRBJ2-7; the match to TRBD2 covers 12 bases. The junction had 1 base not matched to a gene; V was cut back by 4 bases and J by 3 bases. The germline gives CDR1 SGHTA, CDR2 FQGNSA. This CDR3 has 14 amino acids. CDR3 DNA sequence: TGTGCCAGCAGCTGGACTAGCGGGGTCTACGAGCAGTACTTC. This sequence encodes CASSWTSGVYEQYF.

The chain has TRBV13 and TRBJ2-1; D is unclear. The V and J ends lost 0 bases and 12 bases respectively, with 12 bases between them. The CDR3 totals 13 residues. Germline V gives CDR1 PRHDT, CDR2 FYEKMQ (reference sequence). The CDR3 here is CASSLGLNVWQFF. Written as DNA, the CDR3 is TGTGCCAGCAGCTTAGGCCTGAACGTATGGCAGTTCTTC.

The V and J genes are TRBV27 and TRBJ2-7; tentative D call: TRBD2 (5 bases). This CDR3 region has 13 residues. V was clipped by 4 bases and J by 4 bases, with 11 bases between them. From germline, CDR1 is MNHEY and CDR2 SMNVEV (reference sequence). DNA for the CDR3: TGTGCCAGCAGTTCTCCCGGAGGATACGAGCAGTACTTC. Its translation is CASSSPGGYEQYF.